What follows are 29 T cell receptor beta chains derived from one specimen sequenced in a study of shared clonotypes between healthy human individuals. Produced via immunoSEQ multiplex PCR; TCRdb's table is partial and in-frame only. The table includes 1.5 million to 2.5 million clones, approximately 94% detected once. Positive CCR7 selection of CD45RO-negative cells yielded the naive CD8 cells, and terminally differentiated effector memory CD45RA+ cells were excluded. The specimen sequenced was naive CD8+ T cells sorted from blood. The receptors were gathered from a man between 18 and 35 years old in good health.

The CDR3 DNA follows: TGTGCCAGCAGTGAATGGGAGACAGGTCGTGGGGACACTGAAGCTTTCTTT. This encodes CASSEWETGRGDTEAFF. The genes are TRBV25-1 and TRBJ1-1; tentative D call: TRBD1 (6 bases). CDR1 and CDR2 from the germline V gene are MGHDK and SYGVNS. This CDR3 contains 17 residues. Trimming took 1 base from V and 3 from J, leaving 18 bases between them.

The chain recombines TRBV4-3 with TRBJ2-1; D is possibly TRBD2 (7 bases). CDR1 is LGHNA and CDR2 is YSLEER in the germline V gene. CDR3 size: 16 residues. V shed 1 base and J shed 5 bases, with 15 bases lying between them. This CDR3 reads CASSQVEGGGHNEQFF. For the CDR3, the DNA is TGCGCCAGCAGCCAAGTTGAGGGAGGGGGTCACAATGAGCAGTTCTTC.

This chain uses TRBV7-3 with TRBJ2-1; tentative D call: TRBD2 (7 bases). Germline V gene sequence: CDR1 SGHTA, CDR2 FQGTGA. The CDR3 spans 16 residues. Trimming stripped 5 bases from V and 5 bases from J, with 19 bases between. CDR3 nucleotide sequence: TGTGCCAGCAGCCCACTCTTAGGGGGGGCCCACAATGAGCAGTTCTTC. Translation gives CASSPLLGGAHNEQFF.

The rearrangement uses TRBV27 and TRBJ2-7; TRBD2 matches 10 bases. The length of the CDR3 is 14 residues. The germline gives CDR1 MNHEY, CDR2 SMNVEV (reference sequence). The V segment lost 5 bases and the J segment 4 bases; nucleotides outside the gene matches: 5. The CDR3 region has the DNA TGTGCCAGCAGTAGCGGGAGGGCGGGGTACGAGCAGTACTTC. Translating gives CASSSGRAGYEQYF.

About this clone: The identical CDR3 is also encoded by other nucleotide sequences in the sample. The genes are TRBV5-4 and TRBJ1-1; no definite D call. Trimming took 2 bases from V and 4 from J, leaving 6 bases between them. Per germline, CDR1 SGHNT and CDR2 YYREEE (reference sequence). This CDR3 contains 12 residues. The CDR3 spells CASSFGGTEAFF. The CDR3 coding sequence is TGTGCCAGCAGCTTTGGCGGCACTGAAGCTTTCTTT. The whole variable domain, remainder taken from reference TRBV5-4 and TRBJ1-1, is ETGVTQSPTHLIKTRGQQVTLRCSSQSGHNTVSWYQQALGQGPQFIFQYYREEENGRGNFPPRFSGLQFPNYSSELNVNALELDDSALYLCASSFGGTEAFFGQGTRLTVV.

The chain links TRBV6-1 to TRBJ2-7; a possible D gene is TRBD1 (6 bases). The germline V gene encodes CDR1 MNHNS and CDR2 SASEGT. Trimming took off 5 bases at V and 2 bases at J, with 10 bases between the two ends. The CDR3 has 13 amino acids. CDR3 coding DNA: TGTGCCAGCAGTCACAGGGAACCCTACGAGCAGTACTTC. Its protein is CASSHREPYEQYF.

This clone was seen once. The rearrangement joins TRBV2 to TRBJ1-5; tentatively, D is TRBD1 (6 bases). Trimming stripped 7 bases from V and 3 bases from J, with 16 bases between. The CDR3 is 15 amino acids. Germline lookup yields CDR1 SNHLY and CDR2 FYNNEI. Here the CDR3 DNA reads TGTGCCAGCACCGGGACACCTACTTTCAATCAGCCCCAGCATTTT. Residues: CASTGTPTFNQPQHF.

The gene calls are TRBV25-1 and TRBJ1-1; the D gene is possibly TRBD1 (6 bases). The CDR3 sequence is 15 residues long. V gave up 1 base and J gave up 0 bases, with 9 bases separating them. The germline V gene has CDR1 MGHDK and CDR2 SYGVNS. The CDR3, as DNA: TGTGCCAGCAGTGAATTGGACAGTTTGAACACTGAAGCTTTCTTT. This translates into CASSELDSLNTEAFF.

The J gene is TRBJ1-4, the V gene TRBV5-1, with no clear D. V lost 8 bases to trimming and J lost 7 bases, with 21 bases between them. The CDR3 runs to 15 residues. Germline CDR1 is SGHRS and CDR2 is YFSETQ. The CDR3 reads CARGWVSVFAEKLFF. The CDR3 bases are TGCGCCAGAGGGTGGGTCAGTGTCTTCGCTGAAAAACTGTTTTTT.

Comments on this clone: Other DNA sequences from this sample encode an identical CDR3 as well. The rearrangement uses TRBV7-9 and TRBJ2-1; 8 bases fit TRBD1. J lost 4 bases, V lost 5 bases, and 7 bases had no gene match. The germline gives CDR1 SEHNR, CDR2 FQNEAQ (reference sequence). The CDR3 extends over 15 amino acids. The CDR3 sequence is CASSLRDRSYNEQFF. In nucleotides, the CDR3 is TGTGCCAGCAGCCTACGGGACAGGAGTTACAATGAGCAGTTCTTC.

This clone was observed a single time. The chain links TRBV4-3 to TRBJ1-1, with D unresolved. CDR1 and CDR2 (germline): LGHNA, YSLEER. The CDR3 consists of 13 residues. V lost 3 bases and J lost 11, with 16 bases in between. For the CDR3, the DNA is TGCGCCAGCAGCCACCCCGAGGGCAGTGGGGCTTTCTTT. Amino acids: CASSHPEGSGAFF.

The chain couples TRBV2 to TRBJ1-1, with a weak D call TRBD1 (6 bases). Germline CDR1 and CDR2: SNHLY and FYNNEI. This CDR3 has 14 amino acids. The CDR3 coding sequence is TGTGCTGGGGGCTGGGAAGCCGCGGCTACTGAAGCTTTCTTT. Amino acids: CAGGWEAAATEAFF.

The genes are TRBV27 and TRBJ2-2; the match to TRBD2 covers 9 bases. The CDR3 is made up of 16 amino acids. The V segment lost 5 bases and the J segment 3 bases; nucleotides outside the gene matches: 7. Germline CDR1 MNHEY, CDR2 SMNVEV (reference sequence). The CDR3 region has the DNA TGTGCCAGCAGTATTCCGGGACTAGCCCACACCGGGGAGCTGTTTTTT. Its protein is CASSIPGLAHTGELFF.

V and J are TRBV9 and TRBJ1-2; D unclear. The CDR3 contains 12 residues. Germline-derived CDR1 and CDR2 are SGDLS and YYNGEE. V gave up 3 bases and J gave up 3 bases, with 6 bases separating them. The CDR3 DNA follows: TGTGCCAGCAGCGCCCAGTACTATGGCTACACCTTC. Translating it yields CASSAQYYGYTF.

This chain connects TRBV7-4 to TRBJ2-1; 10 nucleotides agree with TRBD2. CDR1 SGHVT and CDR2 SQSDAQ come from the germline V gene. V shed 0 bases and J 8 bases; nucleotides not matched to a gene: 19. The CDR3 consists of 20 residues. CDR3 loop: CASSLAKGAGGPILLHEQFF. Here the CDR3 DNA reads TGTGCCAGCAGCTTAGCTAAAGGAGCGGGAGGGCCTATTCTCCTCCATGAGCAGTTCTTC.

This clone was seen a single time. For the CDR3, the DNA is TGTGCCAGCAGCCCAGAGACAGGGGGCTCATACGAGCAGTACTTC. Protein sequence: CASSPETGGSYEQYF. The chain employs TRBV11-1 and TRBJ2-7, with 10 bases fitting TRBD1. The V gene's germline CDR1 is SGHAT and CDR2 FQDESV (reference sequence). With V trimmed by 5 bases and J by 4 bases, 8 bases remained unmatched. This CDR3 region has 15 residues.

The rearrangement links TRBV6-5 to TRBJ1-1; D gene ambiguous. CDR1 MNHEY and CDR2 SVGAGI come from the germline V gene. The CDR3 covers 14 residues. With 2 bases removed from V and 0 bases from J, the gap between germline ends came to 7 bases. In nucleotides, the CDR3 is TGTGCCAGCAGTTACCTCTCTATGAACACTGAAGCTTTCTTT. This sequence encodes CASSYLSMNTEAFF.

The gene calls are TRBV5-1 and TRBJ1-6, with 7 bases identical to TRBD1. The CDR3 runs 18 residues. The J segment lost 8 bases and the V segment lost 0 bases, leaving 14 bases of the junction unmatched. From germline, CDR1 is SGHRS and CDR2 YFSETQ. CDR3 amino acids: CASSLGPDRVVGDSPLHF. The CDR3 nucleotides read TGCGCCAGCAGCTTGGGACCTGACAGGGTAGTCGGGGATTCACCCCTCCACTTT.

V usage is TRBV9 and J usage is TRBJ2-5, with 9 positions matching TRBD2. From germline, CDR1 is SGDLS and CDR2 YYNGEE. J lost 1 base, V lost 1 base, and 5 bases had no gene match. The CDR3 runs 16 residues. CDR3 nucleotides: TGTGCCAGCAGCGTACAAGCTAGCGGGATCCAAGAGACCCAGTACTTC. Amino acid sequence: CASSVQASGIQETQYF.

This clone showed up just once. The genes are TRBV13 and TRBJ2-7, with D maybe TRBD1 (5 bases). Germline lookup yields CDR1 PRHDT and CDR2 FYEKMQ (reference sequence). CDR3 length equals 13 residues. The V and J ends lost 0 bases and 6 bases respectively, with 9 bases between them. The CDR3 spells CASSLGGQIEQYF. CDR3 DNA: TGTGCCAGCAGCTTAGGGGGGCAGATCGAGCAGTACTTC.

In DNA form, the CDR3 reads TGTGCCAGTAGTATAGTGGGGACAGATAAAAACATTCAGTACTTC. This codes for CASSIVGTDKNIQYF. This chain joins TRBV19 and TRBJ2-4; 7 nucleotides align to TRBD1. The CDR3 loop spans 15 amino acids. CDR1 LNHDA and CDR2 SQIVND come from the germline V gene (reference sequence). The J segment lost 4 bases and the V segment lost 1 base, leaving 4 bases of the junction unmatched.

This clone was observed once. The chain recombines TRBV21-1 with TRBJ1-2; TRBD1, the table's D call, was not compared with the DNA. TRBV21-1 constitutes a pseudogene. The CDR3 is 14 residues long. The CDR3 DNA reads TGTGCCAGCAGCGGGGGACAGGGATTGGATGGCTACACCTTC. Protein product: CASSGGQGLDGYTF.

The genes are TRBV2 and TRBJ2-3; 10 bases align to TRBD2. Losses at the gene ends were 6 bases for V and 6 bases for J; bases not matched to a gene: 12. The CDR3 has 16 amino acids. Germline CDR1 reads SNHLY; CDR2 reads FYNNEI. In nucleotides, the CDR3 is TGTGCCAGCAGGCGGCTAAGCGGGAGGGCCTTGGATACGCAGTATTTT. Its protein is CASRRLSGRALDTQYF.

A note on this clone: Other DNA sequences from this sample encode an identical CDR3 as well. The chain has TRBV6-5 and TRBJ2-7; no definite D call. The V gene lost 2 bases and the J gene lost 3 bases, with 5 bases spanning the gap. Germline values: CDR1 MNHEY, CDR2 SVGAGI. The CDR3 length is 12 residues. This CDR3 reads CASSYNGYEQYF. The CDR3, as DNA: TGTGCCAGCAGTTACAATGGCTACGAGCAGTACTTC.

The CDR3 bases are TGCGCCAGCAGCCAGGACAGACTAGCGGCCTACGAGCAGTACTTC. Its translation is CASSQDRLAAYEQYF. The V call is TRBV4-3, the J call TRBJ2-7, with TRBD2 matching 9 bases. Germline CDR1 reads LGHNA; CDR2 reads YSLEER. The V gene end was trimmed by 3 bases and the J gene end by 2 bases; junction bases not matched to a gene: 5. CDR3 length: 15 residues.

V gene TRBV6-6 combines with J gene TRBJ1-1; the D is unclear. Trimming cost V 0 bases and J 0 bases, with 8 bases left between them. The CDR3 is made up of 15 amino acids. In germline, CDR1 is MNHNY, CDR2 SVGAGI (reference sequence). Written as DNA, the CDR3 is TGTGCCAGCAGTTACTCACCCAGTTTGAACACTGAAGCTTTCTTT. This codes for CASSYSPSLNTEAFF.

Note on this clone: The same CDR3 is also encoded by other DNA sequences in this sample. The chain uses TRBV5-6 and TRBJ1-1; D is possibly TRBD1 (6 bases). Germline lookup yields CDR1 SGHDT and CDR2 YYEEEE. The V and J ends lost 2 bases and 5 bases respectively, with 10 bases between them. This CDR3 has 13 amino acids. The CDR3 sequence is CASSFWGATEAFF. The DNA of the CDR3 is TGTGCCAGCAGCTTTTGGGGGGCAACTGAAGCTTTCTTT.

V is TRBV5-1 and J is TRBJ1-2; tentatively, D is TRBD1 (6 bases). CDR1 and CDR2 (germline): SGHRS, YFSETQ. There are 13 residues in the CDR3. Trimming cost V 4 bases and J 6 bases, with 13 bases left between them. As DNA, the CDR3 is TGCGCCAGCAGCGCCAAAGGGGGGGATGGCTACACCTTC. It encodes CASSAKGGDGYTF.

V usage is TRBV30 and J usage is TRBJ2-1; D is ambiguous. V lost 0 bases and J lost 4, with 16 bases in between. The germline gives CDR1 GTSNPN, CDR2 SVGIG (reference sequence). The CDR3 sequence is 16 residues long. In DNA, the CDR3 is TGTGCCTGGAGTGTATTGGCCGGAGCCCTTTACAATGAGCAGTTCTTC. Translation: CAWSVLAGALYNEQFF.